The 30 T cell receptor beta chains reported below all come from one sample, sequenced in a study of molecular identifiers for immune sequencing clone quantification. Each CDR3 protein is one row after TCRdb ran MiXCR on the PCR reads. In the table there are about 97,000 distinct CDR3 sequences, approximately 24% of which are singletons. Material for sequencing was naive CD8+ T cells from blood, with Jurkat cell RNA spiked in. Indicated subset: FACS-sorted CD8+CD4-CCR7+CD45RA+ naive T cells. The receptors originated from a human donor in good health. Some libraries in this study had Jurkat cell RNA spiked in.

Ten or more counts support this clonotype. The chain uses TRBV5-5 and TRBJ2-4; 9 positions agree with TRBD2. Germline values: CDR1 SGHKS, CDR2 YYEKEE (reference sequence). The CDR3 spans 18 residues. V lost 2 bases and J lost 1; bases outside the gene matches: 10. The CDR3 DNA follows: TGTGCCAGCAGCTTCCAGAGGGGCGGGGGGGTTGCCAAAAACATTCAGTACTTC. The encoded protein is CASSFQRGGGVAKNIQYF. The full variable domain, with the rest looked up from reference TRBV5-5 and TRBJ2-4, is DAGVTQSPTHLIKTRGQQVTLRCSPISGHKSVSWYQQVLGQGPQFIFQYYEKEERGRGNFPDRFSARQFPNYSSELNVNALLLGDSALYLCASSFQRGGGVAKNIQYFGAGTRLSVL.

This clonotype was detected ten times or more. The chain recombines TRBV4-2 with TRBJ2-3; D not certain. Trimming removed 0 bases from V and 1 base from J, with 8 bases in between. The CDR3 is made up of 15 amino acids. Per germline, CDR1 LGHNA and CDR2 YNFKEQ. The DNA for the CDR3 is TGTGCCAGCAGCCAAGAAGGTCCGGGCACAGATACGCAGTATTTT. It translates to CASSQEGPGTDTQYF.

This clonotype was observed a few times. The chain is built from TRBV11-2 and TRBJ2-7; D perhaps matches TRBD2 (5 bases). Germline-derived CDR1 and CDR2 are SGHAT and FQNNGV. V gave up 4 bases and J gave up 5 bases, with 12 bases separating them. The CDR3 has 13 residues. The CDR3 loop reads CASSSYDYDEQYF. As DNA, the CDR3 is TGTGCCAGCAGCTCTTACGACTACGACGAGCAGTACTTC.

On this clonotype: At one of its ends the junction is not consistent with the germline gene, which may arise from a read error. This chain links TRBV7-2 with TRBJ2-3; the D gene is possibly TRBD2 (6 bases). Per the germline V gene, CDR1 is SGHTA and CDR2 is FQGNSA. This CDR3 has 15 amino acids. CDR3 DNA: TGTGCCAGCCGCTTTTGGGGCGGGGTGCCAGATACGCAGTATTTT. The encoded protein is CASRFWGGVPDTQYF.

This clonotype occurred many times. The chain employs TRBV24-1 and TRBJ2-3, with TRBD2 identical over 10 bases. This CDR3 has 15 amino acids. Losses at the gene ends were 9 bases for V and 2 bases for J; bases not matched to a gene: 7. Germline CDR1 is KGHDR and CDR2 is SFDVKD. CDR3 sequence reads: CATRTGTSDTDTQYF. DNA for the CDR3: TGTGCCACCCGAACCGGGACTAGCGACACAGATACGCAGTATTTT.

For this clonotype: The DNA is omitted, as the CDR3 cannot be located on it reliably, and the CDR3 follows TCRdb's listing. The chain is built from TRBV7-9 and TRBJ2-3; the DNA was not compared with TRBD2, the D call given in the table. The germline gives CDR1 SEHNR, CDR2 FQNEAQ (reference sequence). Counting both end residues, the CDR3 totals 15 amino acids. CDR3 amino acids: CASSFGGGSTDTRYF.

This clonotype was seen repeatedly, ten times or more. The CDR3 DNA sequence: TGTGCCAGTAGTCAAACGGCGGGAATTAACGAGCAGTACTTC. Encoded protein: CASSQTAGINEQYF. This chain links TRBV19 with TRBJ2-7; tentatively, D is TRBD2 (6 bases). Trimming cost V 5 bases and J 5 bases, with 16 bases left between them. This CDR3 is built from 14 residues. Germline V gene lookup returns CDR1 LNHDA and CDR2 SQIVND (reference sequence).

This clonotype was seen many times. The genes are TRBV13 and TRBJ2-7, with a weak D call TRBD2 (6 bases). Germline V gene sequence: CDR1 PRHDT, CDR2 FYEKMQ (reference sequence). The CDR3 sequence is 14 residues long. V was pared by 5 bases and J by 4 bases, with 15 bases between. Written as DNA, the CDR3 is TGTGCCAGCAGCCTCGGAGGGACCGCGTACGAGCAGTACTTC. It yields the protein CASSLGGTAYEQYF. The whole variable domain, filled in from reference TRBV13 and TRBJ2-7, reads AAGVIQSPRHLIKEKRETATLKCYPIPRHDTVYWYQQGPGQDPQFLISFYEKMQSDKGSIPDRFSAQQFSDYHSELNMSSLELGDSALYFCASSLGGTAYEQYFGPGTRLTVT.

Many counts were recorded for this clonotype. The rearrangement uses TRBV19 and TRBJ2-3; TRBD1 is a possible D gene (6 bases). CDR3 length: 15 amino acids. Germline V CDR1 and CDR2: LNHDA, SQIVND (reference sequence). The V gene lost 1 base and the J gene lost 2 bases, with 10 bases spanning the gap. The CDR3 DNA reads TGTGCCAGTAGTATAGGGATGGGACACACAGATACGCAGTATTTT. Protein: CASSIGMGHTDTQYF.

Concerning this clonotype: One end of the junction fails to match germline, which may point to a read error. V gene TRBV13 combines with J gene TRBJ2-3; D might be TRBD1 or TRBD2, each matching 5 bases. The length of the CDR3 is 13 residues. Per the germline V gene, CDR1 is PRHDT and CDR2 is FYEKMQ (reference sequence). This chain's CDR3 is CASRWGSADTQYF. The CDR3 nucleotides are TGCGCCAGCAGATGGGGGAGCGCAGATACGCAGTATTTT.

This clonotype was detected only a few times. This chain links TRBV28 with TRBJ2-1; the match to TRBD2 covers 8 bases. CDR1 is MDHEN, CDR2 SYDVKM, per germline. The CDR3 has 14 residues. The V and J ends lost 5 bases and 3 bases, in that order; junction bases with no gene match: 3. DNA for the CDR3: TGTGCCAGCAGTCGGACTAGCTTCTACAATGAGCAGTTCTTC. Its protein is CASSRTSFYNEQFF.

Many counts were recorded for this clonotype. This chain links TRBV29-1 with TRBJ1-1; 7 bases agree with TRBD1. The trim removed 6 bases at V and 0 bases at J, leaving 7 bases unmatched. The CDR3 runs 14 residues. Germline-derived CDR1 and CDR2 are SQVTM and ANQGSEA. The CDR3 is CSVDGGTVNTEAFF. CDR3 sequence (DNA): TGCAGCGTCGATGGCGGGACAGTGAACACTGAAGCTTTCTTT.

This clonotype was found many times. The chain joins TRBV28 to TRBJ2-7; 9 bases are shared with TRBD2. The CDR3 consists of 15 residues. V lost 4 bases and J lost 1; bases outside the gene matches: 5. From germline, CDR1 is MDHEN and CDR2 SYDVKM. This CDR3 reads CASSYRTSVSYEQYF. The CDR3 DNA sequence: TGTGCCAGCAGTTACCGGACTAGCGTTTCCTACGAGCAGTACTTC.

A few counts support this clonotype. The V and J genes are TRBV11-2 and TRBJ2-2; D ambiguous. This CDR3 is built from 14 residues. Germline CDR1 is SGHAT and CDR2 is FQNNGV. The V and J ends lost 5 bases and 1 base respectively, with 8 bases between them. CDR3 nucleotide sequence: TGTGCCAGCAGCCCTTTGAGGAACACCGGGGAGCTGTTTTTT. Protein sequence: CASSPLRNTGELFF.

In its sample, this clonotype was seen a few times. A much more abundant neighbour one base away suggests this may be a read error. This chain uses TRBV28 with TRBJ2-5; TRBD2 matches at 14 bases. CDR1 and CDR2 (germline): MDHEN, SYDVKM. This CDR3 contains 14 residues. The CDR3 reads CASSGTSGRETQSF. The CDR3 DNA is TGTGCCAGCAGCGGGACTAGCGGGAGAGAGACCCAGTCCTTC. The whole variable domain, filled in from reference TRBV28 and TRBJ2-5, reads DVKVTQSSRYLVKRTGEKVFLECVQDMDHENMFWYRQDPGLGLRLIYFSYDVKMKEKGDIPEGYSVSREKKERFSLILESASTNQTSMYLCASSGTSGRETQSFGPGTRLLVL.

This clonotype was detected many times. The CDR3 loop reads CATMGRAGSRYEQYF. The CDR3 DNA sequence: TGTGCCACCATGGGGCGGGCGGGATCGAGATACGAGCAGTACTTC. V is TRBV15 and J is TRBJ2-7; a possible D gene is TRBD2 (6 bases). V dropped 7 bases and J dropped 4 bases, with 20 bases sitting between them. CDR3 size: 15 residues. Germline CDR1 reads LNHNV; CDR2 reads YYDKDF (reference sequence). Full variable domain (rest looked up from reference TRBV15 and TRBJ2-7): DAMVIQNPRYQVTQFGKPVTLSCSQTLNHNVMYWYQQKSSQAPKLLFHYYDKDFNNEADTPDNFQSRRPNTSFCFLDIRSPGLGDTAMYLCATMGRAGSRYEQYFGPGTRLTVT.

This CDR3 reads CASSLEPHEQFF. CDR3 nucleotide sequence: TGTGCCAGCAGCTTAGAACCTCATGAGCAGTTCTTC. The V and J genes are TRBV7-9 and TRBJ2-1; no firm D call. CDR3 length: 12 residues. Germline CDR1 SEHNR, CDR2 FQNEAQ (reference sequence). V lost 1 base to trimming and J lost 8 bases, with 6 bases between them.

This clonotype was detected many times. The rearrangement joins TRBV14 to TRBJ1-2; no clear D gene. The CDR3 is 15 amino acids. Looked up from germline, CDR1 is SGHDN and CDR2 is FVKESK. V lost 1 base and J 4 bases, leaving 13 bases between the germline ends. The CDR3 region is CASSQVRGWPYGYTF. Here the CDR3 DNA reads TGTGCCAGCAGCCAAGTCCGGGGTTGGCCCTATGGCTACACCTTC. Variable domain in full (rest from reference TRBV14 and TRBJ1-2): EAGVTQFPSHSVIEKGQTVTLRCDPISGHDNLYWYRRVMGKEIKFLLHFVKESKQDESGMPNNRFLAERTGGTYSTLKVQPAELEDSGVYFCASSQVRGWPYGYTFGSGTRLTVV.

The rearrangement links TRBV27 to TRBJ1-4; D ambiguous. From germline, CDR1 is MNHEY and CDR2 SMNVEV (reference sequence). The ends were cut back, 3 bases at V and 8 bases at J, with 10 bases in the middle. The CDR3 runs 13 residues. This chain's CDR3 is CASSLLHGEKLFF. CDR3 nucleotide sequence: TGTGCCAGCAGTTTGCTGCATGGGGAAAAACTGTTTTTT.

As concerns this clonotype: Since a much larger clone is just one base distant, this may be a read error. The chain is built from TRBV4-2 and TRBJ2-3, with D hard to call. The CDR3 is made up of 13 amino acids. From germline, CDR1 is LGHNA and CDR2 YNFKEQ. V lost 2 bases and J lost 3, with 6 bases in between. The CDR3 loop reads CASSQYSTDTQYF. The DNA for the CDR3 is TGTGCCAGCAGCCAATATAGTACAGATACGCAGTATTTT.

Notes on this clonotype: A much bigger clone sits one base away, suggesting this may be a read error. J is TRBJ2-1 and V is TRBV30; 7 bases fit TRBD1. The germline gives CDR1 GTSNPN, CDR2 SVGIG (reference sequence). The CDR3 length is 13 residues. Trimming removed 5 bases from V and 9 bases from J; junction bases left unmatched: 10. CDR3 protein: CAWGAGGSSEQFF. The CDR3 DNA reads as TGTGCCTGGGGTGCAGGGGGTAGCAGTGAGCAGTTCTTC.

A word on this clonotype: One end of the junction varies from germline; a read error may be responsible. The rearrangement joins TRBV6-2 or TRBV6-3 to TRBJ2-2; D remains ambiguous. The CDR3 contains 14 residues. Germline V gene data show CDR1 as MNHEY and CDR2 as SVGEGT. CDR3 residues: CARSYIGYPGELFF. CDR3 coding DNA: TGTGCCCGCAGTTACATCGGATACCCCGGGGAGCTGTTTTTT.

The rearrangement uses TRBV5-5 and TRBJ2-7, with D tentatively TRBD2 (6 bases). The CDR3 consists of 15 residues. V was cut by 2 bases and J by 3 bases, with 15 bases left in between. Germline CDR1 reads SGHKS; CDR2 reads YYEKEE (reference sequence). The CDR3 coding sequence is TGTGCCAGCAGCTTTTTGTCTAGCGCCTACTACGAGCAGTACTTC. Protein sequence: CASSFLSSAYYEQYF.

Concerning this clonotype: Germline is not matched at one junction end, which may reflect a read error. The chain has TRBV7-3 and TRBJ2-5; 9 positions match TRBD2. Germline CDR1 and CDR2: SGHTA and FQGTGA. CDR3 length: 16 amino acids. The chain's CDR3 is CASSLNSGGTQEPQYF. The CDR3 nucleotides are TGTGCCAGCAGCTTGAATAGCGGGGGAACCCAAGAGCCCCAGTACTTC.

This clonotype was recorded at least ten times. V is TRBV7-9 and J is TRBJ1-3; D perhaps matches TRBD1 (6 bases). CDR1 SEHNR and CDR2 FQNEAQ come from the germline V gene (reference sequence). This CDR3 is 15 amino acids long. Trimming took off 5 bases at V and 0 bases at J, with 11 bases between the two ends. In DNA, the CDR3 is TGTGCCAGCAGCCCGGGACACCACTCTGGAAACACCATATATTTT. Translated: CASSPGHHSGNTIYF.

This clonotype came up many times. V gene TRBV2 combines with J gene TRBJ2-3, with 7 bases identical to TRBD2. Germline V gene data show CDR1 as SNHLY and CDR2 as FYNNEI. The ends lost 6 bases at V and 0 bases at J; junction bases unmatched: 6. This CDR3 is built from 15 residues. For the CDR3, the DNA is TGTGCCAGCAGGCCTAGCGGACTCAGCACAGATACGCAGTATTTT. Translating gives CASRPSGLSTDTQYF. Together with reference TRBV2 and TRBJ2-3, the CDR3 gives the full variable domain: EPEVTQTPSHQVTQMGQEVILRCVPISNHLYFYWYRQILGQKVEFLVSFYNNEISEKSEIFDDQFSVERPDGSNFTLKIRSTKLEDSAMYFCASRPSGLSTDTQYFGPGTRLTVL.

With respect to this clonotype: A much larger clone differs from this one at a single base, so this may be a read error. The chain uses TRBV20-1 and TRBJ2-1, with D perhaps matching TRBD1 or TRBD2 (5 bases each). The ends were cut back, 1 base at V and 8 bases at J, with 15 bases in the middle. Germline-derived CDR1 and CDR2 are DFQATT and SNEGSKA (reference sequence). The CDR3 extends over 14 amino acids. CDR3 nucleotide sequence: TGCAGTGCTAGAGGAGAGGGGATAAACGATGAGCAGTTCTTC. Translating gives CSARGEGINDEQFF.

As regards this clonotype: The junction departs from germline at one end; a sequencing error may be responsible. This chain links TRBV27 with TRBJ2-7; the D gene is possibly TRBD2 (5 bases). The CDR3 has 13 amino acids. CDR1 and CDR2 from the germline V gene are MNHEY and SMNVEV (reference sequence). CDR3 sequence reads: CASSLGSSYAQYF. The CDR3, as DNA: TGTGCCAGCAGTTTGGGGAGCTCCTACGCGCAGTACTTC.

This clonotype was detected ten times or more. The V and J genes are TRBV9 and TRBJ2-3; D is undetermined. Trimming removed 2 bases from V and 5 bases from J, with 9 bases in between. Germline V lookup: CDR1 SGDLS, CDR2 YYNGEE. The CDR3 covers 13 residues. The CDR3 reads CASSVESGDTQYF. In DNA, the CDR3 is TGTGCCAGCAGCGTCGAATCGGGAGATACGCAGTATTTT. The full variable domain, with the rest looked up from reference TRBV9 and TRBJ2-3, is DSGVTQTPKHLITATGQRVTLRCSPRSGDLSVYWYQQSLDQGLQFLIQYYNGEERAKGNILERFSAQQFPDLHSELNLSSLELGDSALYFCASSVESGDTQYFGPGTRLTVL.

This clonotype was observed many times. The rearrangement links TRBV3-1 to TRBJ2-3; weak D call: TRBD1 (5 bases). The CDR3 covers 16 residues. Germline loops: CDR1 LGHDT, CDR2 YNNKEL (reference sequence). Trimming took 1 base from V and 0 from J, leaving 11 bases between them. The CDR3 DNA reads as TGTGCCAGCAGCCAAGGGTGGGGCGGTAGCACAGATACGCAGTATTTT. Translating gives CASSQGWGGSTDTQYF.